This T cell receptor beta chain was observed in a study of blood T cell repertoires in COVID-19. Turning to the study itself: Whether acute or convalescent, the COVID-19 samples came from the United States, Italy and Spain. PBMCs, B-cell-depleted T cells, or T cells were the source of the cDNA or gDNA that made up the material.

Per the original methods: Amplification with reference gene primers provided the estimates of nucleated cell counts. Profiled with immunoSEQ multiplex PCR; TCRdb holds only in-frame clones, not every one. V, J and clone size derive from that table, while D and trimming were established from the DNA sequence. The data contain fewer than 60,000 clones, 82% of them seen just once; the ten biggest clones take up 11%. Followed over time, Seattle patients had been enrolled while infection was active. The material sequenced was peripheral blood. This clonotype was sampled from an older man with COVID-19, enrolled during active disease.

The CDR3 loop is CASSPEGRFYGYTF. The CDR3 DNA is TGTGCCAGCAGCCCAGAGGGTAGATTCTATGGCTACACCTTC. This chain links TRBV7-8 with TRBJ1-2; D is ambiguous. CDR3 length equals 14 residues. With 5 bases removed from V and 4 bases from J, the gap between germline ends came to 14 bases. Germline values: CDR1 SGHVS, CDR2 FQNEAQ.